Following are 25 T cell receptor beta chains from one sample sequenced in a study of regulatory T cells in long-lasting Graves disease. HTBI primers from iRepertoire and Arm-PCR of CDR3 regions yielded the TCR beta libraries. TCRdb processed the multiplex PCR reads anew with MiXCR; each CDR3 protein has one entry. Of 530,000 or so distinct CDR3 sequences listed, approximately 13% are singletons. Sample time point: newly diagnosed GD, antithyroid drugs for less than 3 months. Construction of the TCR library relied on RNA isolated from PBMCs. The sample was also linked to a second study, of T cells in Graves' hyperthyroidism and ophthalmopathy.

The sequenced sample was peripheral blood mononuclear cells (PBMCs), obtained at new diagnosis, from a patient treated with antithyroid drugs. These receptors all come from a man aged 25-40 years with Graves disease.

There are a few counts of this clonotype. The J gene is TRBJ2-5, the V gene TRBV7-9; the match to TRBD2 covers 10 bases. CDR3 length: 16 amino acids. Per germline, CDR1 SEHNR and CDR2 FQNEAQ (reference sequence). Germline trimming cut 5 bases from V and 0 bases from J; bases unmatched to any gene: 6. The CDR3 DNA sequence: TGTGCCAGCAGCCGGGGGACTAGCGCTTACCAAGAGACCCAGTACTTC. Translation gives CASSRGTSAYQETQYF.

Points on this clonotype: A much larger clone sits a single nucleotide away, making a read error possible. The V and J genes are TRBV12-3 or TRBV12-4 and TRBJ2-5; D gene unclear. The CDR3 covers 14 residues. Trimming removed 3 bases at V and 7 bases at J, with 15 bases between. The CDR3 spells CASSFMASVGTQYF. As DNA, the CDR3 is TGTGCCAGCAGTTTCATGGCGTCGGTGGGGACCCAGTACTTC.

This clonotype was found many times. As DNA, the CDR3 is TGTGCCACCAGTGGCCCTCGAGGCGGGAGGGCCGCAAATGAGCAGTTCTTC. Encoded protein: CATSGPRGGRAANEQFF. The rearrangement uses TRBV24-1 and TRBJ2-1, with TRBD2 matching over 9 bases. The V gene's germline CDR1 is KGHDR and CDR2 SFDVKD. Losses at the gene ends were 5 bases for V and 7 bases for J; bases not matched to a gene: 14. There are 17 residues in the CDR3.

This clonotype was observed at least ten times. This rearrangement joins TRBV27 to TRBJ1-4; 7 nucleotides agree with TRBD1. The CDR3 consists of 16 residues. After removal of 4 bases from V and 0 bases from J, the junction contained 5 bases not matched to a gene. From germline, CDR1 is MNHEY and CDR2 SMNVEV (reference sequence). CDR3 in DNA: TGTGCCAGCAGTTCGGACAGGTTTTCAACTAATGAAAAACTGTTTTTT. It translates to CASSSDRFSTNEKLFF.

This clonotype was seen at least ten times. J is TRBJ2-1 and V is TRBV12-3 or TRBV12-4; TRBD2 is a possible D gene (6 bases). CDR3 length equals 10 residues. Trimming left V 6 bases short and J 11 bases short, with 8 bases between. CDR3 coding DNA: TGTGCCAGCAGCGGGGGAAAGCAGTTCTTC. Its translation: CASSGGKQFF.

This clonotype was found a few times. The V and J genes are TRBV15 and TRBJ2-1; D is unresolved. The germline gives CDR1 LNHNV, CDR2 YYDKDF (reference sequence). This CDR3 has 15 residues. V lost 5 bases and J 1 base, leaving 12 bases between the germline ends. The CDR3 sequence is CATSPTTDSYNEQFF. The CDR3 region has the DNA TGTGCCACCAGCCCCACCACTGATTCCTACAATGAGCAGTTCTTC.

This clonotype was detected a few times. The chain employs TRBV25-1 and TRBJ2-1; TRBD2 aligns across 9 bases. This CDR3 is 17 amino acids long. J was trimmed by 1 base and V by 1 base; bases with no gene match: 5. Germline V gives CDR1 MGHDK, CDR2 SYGVNS. CDR3 DNA sequence: TGTGCCAGCAGTGAATTGTATAGCGGGGGTTCCTACAATGAGCAGTTCTTC. This translates into CASSELYSGGSYNEQFF.

This clonotype was counted at least ten times. J is TRBJ1-1 and V is TRBV27; possible D gene TRBD1, 5 bases. Trimming removed 5 bases at V and 0 bases at J, with 16 bases between. CDR1 is MNHEY and CDR2 is SMNVEV in the germline V gene (reference sequence). The length of the CDR3 is 16 residues. CDR3 protein: CASSPFGEGMNTEAFF. The DNA for the CDR3 is TGTGCCAGCAGTCCCTTCGGGGAGGGGATGAACACTGAAGCTTTCTTT.

The rearrangement links TRBV19 to TRBJ2-3; D is unclear. V was pared by 9 bases and J by 0 bases, with 10 bases between. Germline CDR1 is LNHDA and CDR2 is SQIVND (reference sequence). The CDR3 length is 13 residues. In DNA, the CDR3 is TGTGCCAGGTCGTACGGGAGCACAGATACGCAGTATTTT. Protein sequence: CARSYGSTDTQYF.

The CDR3 DNA reads TGTGCCAGTAGTAGGGGCCCCTCCCGCGAGCAGTACTTC. It codes for CASSRGPSREQYF. The chain links TRBV19 to TRBJ2-7; possibly TRBD1 for D (5 bases). CDR3 size: 13 residues. Germline V gene data show CDR1 as LNHDA and CDR2 as SQIVND (reference sequence). Trimming shortened V by 4 bases and J by 6 bases, and 13 bases separated the two germline ends.

The sample holds a few counts of this clonotype. The V call is TRBV6-1, the J call TRBJ1-2, with unresolved D. Germline loops: CDR1 MNHNS, CDR2 SASEGT. Trimming pared 7 bases from V and 1 base from J, leaving 13 bases between. There are 14 residues in the CDR3. CDR3 sequence reads: CASTPGGNNYGYTF. CDR3 nucleotide sequence: TGTGCCAGCACCCCGGGCGGGAATAACTATGGCTACACCTTC.

This clonotype appeared many times. The chain links TRBV12-3 or TRBV12-4 to TRBJ1-2, with D tentatively TRBD1 (6 bases). Trimming stripped 5 bases from V and 8 bases from J, with 18 bases between. The CDR3 spans 14 residues. CDR3: CASSPNTGLEGYTF. The CDR3, as DNA: TGTGCCAGCAGTCCTAATACAGGGCTGGAGGGCTACACCTTC.

This clonotype was detected ten times or more. The chain has TRBV6-2 or TRBV6-3 and TRBJ2-1, with 11 nucleotides matching TRBD2. This CDR3 has 21 amino acids. The germline V gene encodes CDR1 MNHEY and CDR2 SVGEGT. V lost 4 bases, J lost 3 bases, and 20 bases stayed unmatched. CDR3 bases: TGTGCCAGCAGTTGGTCCTCCGAAGTAGCGGGAGGGGGAGAGGGCTACAATGAGCAGTTCTTC. It yields the protein CASSWSSEVAGGGEGYNEQFF.

V usage is TRBV29-1 and J usage is TRBJ1-2; no clear D gene. Per the germline V gene, CDR1 is SQVTM and CDR2 is ANQGSEA. V was clipped by 7 bases and J by 7 bases, with 4 bases between them. CDR3 length: 8 residues. DNA for the CDR3: TGCAGCGCCCTTGGCTACACCTTC. Its protein is CSALGYTF.

This clonotype has ten or more counts. The chain carries TRBV10-2 and TRBJ2-1, with D uncertain. Germline CDR1 reads WSHSY; CDR2 reads SAAADI. V lost 1 base to trimming and J lost 5 bases, with 9 bases between them. The CDR3 runs 14 residues. The CDR3 DNA sequence: TGCGCCAGCAGTGAGTTGGCTAAAAACAATGAGCAGTTCTTC. Translating it yields CASSELAKNNEQFF.

This clonotype was seen more than once but under ten times. The chain has TRBV3-1 and TRBJ2-1, with D tentatively TRBD2 (6 bases). This CDR3 has 15 amino acids. Per the germline V gene, CDR1 is LGHDT and CDR2 is YNNKEL (reference sequence). V was cut by 3 bases and J by 4 bases, with 13 bases left in between. CDR3 protein: CASSQIRDSYNEQFF. The CDR3 DNA is TGTGCCAGCAGCCAGATACGGGACTCATACAATGAGCAGTTCTTC.

This clonotype appeared many times. V and J are TRBV12-3 or TRBV12-4 and TRBJ2-7; TRBD1 might be the D (6 bases). The CDR3 extends over 17 amino acids. The V and J ends lost 0 bases and 2 bases respectively, with 17 bases between them. The CDR3 is CASSLAQGFHVPYEQYF. The CDR3 DNA reads as TGTGCCAGCAGTTTAGCACAGGGTTTCCATGTTCCCTACGAGCAGTACTTC.

This clonotype was seen repeatedly, ten times or more. This chain connects TRBV2 to TRBJ1-5; tentatively, D is TRBD1 (5 bases). In germline, CDR1 is SNHLY, CDR2 FYNNEI. The CDR3 is 14 amino acids. V lost 2 bases and J 1 base, leaving 6 bases between the germline ends. CDR3 sequence reads: CASSEQGSNQPQHF. The CDR3 DNA follows: TGTGCCAGCAGTGAACAGGGAAGCAATCAGCCCCAGCATTTT. Full variable domain (outside the CDR3, taken from reference TRBV2 and TRBJ1-5): EPEVTQTPSHQVTQMGQEVILRCVPISNHLYFYWYRQILGQKVEFLVSFYNNEISEKSEIFDDQFSVERPDGSNFTLKIRSTKLEDSAMYFCASSEQGSNQPQHFGDGTRLSIL.

A few counts support this clonotype. The rearrangement uses TRBV19 and TRBJ1-1; no definite D call. The CDR3 runs 12 residues. The V end lost 6 bases, the J end lost 1 base, and 6 bases lay between the germline ends. Germline V CDR1 and CDR2: LNHDA, SQIVND (reference sequence). CDR3 DNA sequence: TGTGCCAGTAGAATCCCGAACACTGAAGCTTTCTTT. This gives the protein CASRIPNTEAFF.

This clonotype occurred many times. The CDR3 DNA reads TGTGCCAGCAGTTACTCGTGGGACTTAACGACGCAGTACTTC. This gives the protein CASSYSWDLTTQYF. The chain links TRBV6-5 to TRBJ2-7, with D tentatively TRBD2 (6 bases). Per germline, CDR1 MNHEY and CDR2 SVGAGI. V lost 0 bases to trimming and J lost 9 bases, with 15 bases between them. This CDR3 region has 14 residues.

This clonotype was observed many times. V is TRBV20-1 and J is TRBJ2-7; unclear D gene. Germline V gives CDR1 DFQATT, CDR2 SNEGSKA (reference sequence). This CDR3 spans 11 amino acids. Trimming shortened V by 6 bases and J by 4 bases, and 10 bases separated the two germline ends. CDR3 DNA: TGCAGTGCCGGGTCCGAATACGAGCAGTACTTC. Translated: CSAGSEYEQYF.

This chain links TRBV20-1 with TRBJ2-7; D unresolved. CDR3 length: 13 residues. V lost 4 bases and J lost 5, with 15 bases in between. The germline V gene has CDR1 DFQATT and CDR2 SNEGSKA (reference sequence). CDR3 nucleotide sequence: TGCAGTGCTATGGGCACGCCCGTGGACGAGCAGTACTTC. Amino acids: CSAMGTPVDEQYF.

This clonotype has only a few counts. This chain joins TRBV6-1 and TRBJ1-1; TRBD1 matches 7 bases. After removal of 6 bases from V and 4 bases from J, the junction contained 17 bases not matched to a gene. The germline gives CDR1 MNHNS, CDR2 SASEGT. The CDR3 loop spans 17 amino acids. The CDR3 spells CASRAGQPVFMSTEAFF. CDR3 DNA: TGTGCCAGCAGGGCGGGACAGCCTGTCTTCATGAGCACTGAAGCTTTCTTT.

In its sample, this clonotype was seen a few times. DNA of the CDR3: TGTGCCAGCAGCTTAGGGTTAGAAACTGAAGCTTTCTTT. It is translated as CASSLGLETEAFF. V usage is TRBV7-6 and J usage is TRBJ1-1, with no clear D. Germline-derived CDR1 and CDR2 are SGHVS and FNYEAQ. V was trimmed by 1 base and J by 5 bases, leaving 8 bases between them. The CDR3 is 13 amino acids.

On this clonotype itself: Being one base from a much bigger clone, this may be a read error. The chain combines TRBV7-2 with TRBJ2-1; the D call may be TRBD1 or TRBD2 (5 bases each). The germline gives CDR1 SGHTA, CDR2 FQGNSA. The CDR3 runs to 15 residues. CDR3 coding DNA: TGTGCCAGCGGCTTAGGGCCCGGGGCTATCAATGAGCAGTTCTTC. It yields the protein CASGLGPGAINEQFF.